This T cell receptor beta chain was documented in a study of T cell responses to AZD1222 COVID-19 vaccine. In the case of this clone: Its antigen is not identified.

General study findings and limits: The study found vaccine-associated CD4 TCRs spanning spike, dominant at 160-218 and 743-854.

TCRdb keeps only in-frame clones here, not all; method: immunoSEQ multiplex PCR. The sample records roughly 170,000 clones, around 90% being singletons. CDR1 SGDLS and CDR2 YYNGEE come from the germline V gene. This CDR3 has 15 residues. V gave up 2 bases and J gave up 6 bases, with 14 bases separating them. The clonotype was recovered from an adult in good health. The chain recombines TRBV9 with TRBJ2-2, with a possible D match to TRBD2 (6 bases). The sample in question was peripheral blood, obtained on day 0 of AZD1222 vaccination. CDR3: CASSVLGRDAGELFF. The CDR3 coding sequence is TGTGCCAGCAGCGTTCTTGGGCGGGATGCCGGGGAGCTGTTTTTT.